This T cell receptor beta chain was identified in a study of STAT5B mutations in CD4+ large granular lymphocyte leukemia. General study findings and limits: Less than 30% of private leukemic clonotypes occurred rarely in other patients' non-leukemic repertoires. TRBV06-family usage was enriched in top patient clones (8/27) versus controls (2/35).

Control samples were healthy donors' buffy coats. With 7 bases removed from V and 7 bases from J, the gap between germline ends came to 16 bases. The CDR3 is 14 amino acids. The germline V gene has CDR1 KGHSH and CDR2 LQKENI. Original processing methods: A productive frequency of 2.59 x 10-5 was the lowest detectable. Clones were sequenced by immunoSEQ multiplex PCR, and TCRdb holds only the in-frame ones, with some missing. V and J calls and clone size come straight from that table; D and trimming were deduced from the DNA. The sample lists roughly 41,000 clones; 75% to 85% were seen once. On this clone: Its antigen is unidentified.

The sample comprised CD4+ T cells from blood buffy coats. This rearrangement joins TRBV18 to TRBJ1-4; D is perhaps TRBD1 (6 bases). This clonotype originated in a human donor in good health. The CDR3 loop reads CASCEQGAIEKLFF. CDR3 sequence (DNA): TGTGCCAGCTGCGAACAGGGCGCCATTGAAAAACTGTTTTTT.